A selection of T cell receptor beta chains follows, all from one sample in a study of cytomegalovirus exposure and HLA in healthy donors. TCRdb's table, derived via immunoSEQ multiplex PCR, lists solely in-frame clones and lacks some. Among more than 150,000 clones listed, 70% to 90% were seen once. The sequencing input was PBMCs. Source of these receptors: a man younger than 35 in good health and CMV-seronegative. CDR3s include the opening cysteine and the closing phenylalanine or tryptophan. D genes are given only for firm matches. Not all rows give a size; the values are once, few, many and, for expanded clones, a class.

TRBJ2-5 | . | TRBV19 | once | CASKSGGETQYF | TGTGCCAGTAAAAGCGGTGGAGAGACCCAGTACTTC
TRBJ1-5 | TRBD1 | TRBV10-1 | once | CASSDVRGRAGASQPQHF | TGCGCCAGCAGTGATGTAAGGGGGCGAGCCGGGGCAAGTCAGCCCCAGCATTTT
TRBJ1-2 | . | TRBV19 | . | CASSIQPPTGSYGYTF | TGTGCCAGTAGTATCCAACCACCTACAGGGTCCTATGGCTACACCTTC
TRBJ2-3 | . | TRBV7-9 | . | CASSLALRVPSTDTQYF | TGTGCCAGCAGCTTAGCGCTCCGAGTCCCTAGCACAGATACGCAGTATTTT
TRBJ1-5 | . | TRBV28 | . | CASSLQGSARQPQHF | TGTGCCAGCAGTCTCCAGGGATCGGCCAGGCAGCCCCAGCATTTT
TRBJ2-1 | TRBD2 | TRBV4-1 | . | CASSQVPSGSVYEQFF | TGCGCCAGCAGCCAAGTCCCTAGCGGGAGTGTCTATGAGCAGTTCTTC
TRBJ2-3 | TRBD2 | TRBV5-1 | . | CASSDRLAADTQYF | TGCGCCAGCAGCGATCGACTAGCGGCAGATACGCAGTATTTT
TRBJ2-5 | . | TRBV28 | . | CASSHIPSDWNQETQYF | TGTGCCAGCAGCCACATCCCGTCGGACTGGAACCAAGAGACCCAGTACTTC
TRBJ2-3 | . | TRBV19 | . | CASSPAGGGGNTQYF | TGTGCCAGTAGTCCCGCCGGCGGGGGCGGGAATACGCAGTATTTT
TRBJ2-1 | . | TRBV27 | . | CASSYGFSNNEQFF | TGTGCCAGCAGTTATGGCTTCTCCAACAATGAGCAGTTCTTC
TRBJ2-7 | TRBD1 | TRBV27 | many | CASSLSPTGSGEQYF | TGTGCCAGCAGTTTATCCCCGACAGGGTCGGGGGAGCAGTACTTC
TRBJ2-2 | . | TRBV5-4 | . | CASSLEPTGELFF | TGTGCCAGCAGCTTGGAGCCCACCGGGGAGCTGTTTTTT
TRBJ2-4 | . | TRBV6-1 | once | CASSLGDTRQYF | TGTGCCAGCAGTCTTGGGGACACGCGACAGTACTTC
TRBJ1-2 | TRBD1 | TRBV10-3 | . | CAISDAGTGGYGYTF | TGTGCCATCAGTGATGCCGGGACAGGGGGCTATGGCTACACCTTC